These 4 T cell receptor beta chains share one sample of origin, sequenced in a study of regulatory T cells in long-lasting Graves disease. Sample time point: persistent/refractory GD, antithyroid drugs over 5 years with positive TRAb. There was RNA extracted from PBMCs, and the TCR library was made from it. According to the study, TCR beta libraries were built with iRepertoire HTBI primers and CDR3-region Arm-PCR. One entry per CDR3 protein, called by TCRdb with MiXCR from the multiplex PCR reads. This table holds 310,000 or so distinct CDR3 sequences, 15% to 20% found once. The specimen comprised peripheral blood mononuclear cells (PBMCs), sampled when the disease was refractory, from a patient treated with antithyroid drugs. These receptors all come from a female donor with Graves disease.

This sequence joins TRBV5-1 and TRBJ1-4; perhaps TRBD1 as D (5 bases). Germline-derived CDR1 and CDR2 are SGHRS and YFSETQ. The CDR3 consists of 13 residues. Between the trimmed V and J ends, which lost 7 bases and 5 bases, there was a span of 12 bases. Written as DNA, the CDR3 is TGCGCCAGCGCTTTGCGACAGAATGAAAAACTGTTTTTT. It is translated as CASALRQNEKLFF.

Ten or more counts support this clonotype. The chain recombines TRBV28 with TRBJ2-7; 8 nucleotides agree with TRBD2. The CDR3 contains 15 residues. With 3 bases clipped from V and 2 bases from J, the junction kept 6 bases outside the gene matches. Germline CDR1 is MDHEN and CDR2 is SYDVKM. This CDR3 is CASSLGSGVTYEQYF. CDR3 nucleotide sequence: TGTGCCAGCAGTTTGGGTAGCGGGGTCACCTACGAGCAGTACTTC.

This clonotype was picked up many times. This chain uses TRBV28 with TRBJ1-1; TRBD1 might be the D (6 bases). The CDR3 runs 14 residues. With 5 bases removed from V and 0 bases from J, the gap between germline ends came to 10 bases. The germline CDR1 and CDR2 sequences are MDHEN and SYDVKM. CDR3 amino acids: CASSVTGMNTEAFF. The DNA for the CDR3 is TGTGCCAGCAGTGTTACAGGGATGAACACTGAAGCTTTCTTT.

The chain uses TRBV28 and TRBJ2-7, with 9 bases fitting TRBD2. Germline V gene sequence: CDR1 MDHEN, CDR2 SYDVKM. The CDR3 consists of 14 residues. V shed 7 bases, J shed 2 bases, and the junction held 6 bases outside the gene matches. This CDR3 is CASKSPSGTYEQYF. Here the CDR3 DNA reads TGTGCCAGCAAAAGCCCTAGCGGGACCTACGAGCAGTACTTC. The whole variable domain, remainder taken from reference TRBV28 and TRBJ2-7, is DVKVTQSSRYLVKRTGEKVFLECVQDMDHENMFWYRQDPGLGLRLIYFSYDVKMKEKGDIPEGYSVSREKKERFSLILESASTNQTSMYLCASKSPSGTYEQYFGPGTRLTVT.